What follows is one T cell receptor beta chain and its context. Its antigen is unknown. The CDR3 has 13 residues. The germline gives CDR1 LNHDA, CDR2 SQIVND (reference sequence). V was cut by 5 bases and J by 1 base, with 8 bases left in between. This entry is derived from a study of OX40 agonist ivuxolimab in advanced cancers. Sequencing was performed with immunoSEQ multiplex PCR; in TCRdb, only in-frame clones are kept and a portion is missing. The table lists tens of thousands of clones, about 78% of them singletons. General observations from the study: Some of the lowest clonal expansion was seen in partial responders at 0.1-3.0 mg/kg. Expanded clones were, on average, more numerous in CD8+ T cells than in CD4+. Clonal expansion from baseline to week 6 occurred in both CD4+ and CD8+ T cells.

This clonotype was sampled from an adult with an advanced solid tumor such as melanoma, head and neck, liver or kidney cancer. This sequence joins TRBV19 and TRBJ1-1, with D unresolved. The material was CD4+ or CD8+ T cells sorted from blood, obtained in a trial of the OX40 agonist ivuxolimab. The CDR3 DNA sequence: TGTGCCAGTAGTCCTCAAACGAACACTGAAGCTTTCTTT. Encoded protein: CASSPQTNTEAFF.